This TCR beta chain was retrieved from a study of breast tumors, draining lymph nodes, adjacent tissues. This clonotype has at least ten counts. The germline gene is not matched at one end of the junction; a read error may be the cause. Breast cancer patients provided tissue from their axillary draining lymph nodes. In TCRdb, the multiplex PCR reads were re-called with MiXCR into one record per CDR3 protein. This sample carries some 170,000 distinct CDR3 sequences, approximately 30% of them seen once, and the ten largest clones take around 4%. The V gene's germline CDR1 is KGHSH and CDR2 LQKENI. There are 14 residues in the CDR3.

The specimen was axillary lymph node tissue. This chain joins TRBV18 and TRBJ2-7; D might be TRBD2 (5 bases). This receptor was taken from a female donor with breast cancer. Some clones in this sample may be carry-over from other donors' samples. CDR3 DNA sequence: TGTACCAGCTCACCAGGCGGGTCCTCCTACGAGCAGTACTTC. This translates into CTSSPGGSSYEQYF.